Each of the 14 T cell receptor beta chains below was sequenced from the same sample in a study of T-cell reconstitution after alpha-beta-depleted transplantation in children. A library of TCRbeta sequences, prepared with unique molecular identifiers, was generated. MiXCR was run by TCRdb on the PCR reads, yielding one entry per CDR3 protein. The repertoire holds approximately 240,000 distinct CDR3 sequences, approximately 10% seen once, with around 6.2% in the top ten. This specimen was PBMCs from the stem cell graft donor, taken from the stem cell graft. Receptors were obtained from a human donor who donated a stem cell graft to a child with acute lymphoblastic leukemia.

This clonotype was seen a few times. The J gene is TRBJ2-7, the V gene TRBV7-2; 8 bases match TRBD1. This CDR3 has 17 amino acids. The J segment lost 1 base and the V segment lost 5 bases, leaving 13 bases of the junction unmatched. Per germline, CDR1 SGHTA and CDR2 FQGNSA. The CDR3 nucleotides are TGTGCCAGCAGCCAGGGGGCTTCCAACCCTTTATCCTACGAGCAGTACTTC. This translates into CASSQGASNPLSYEQYF. Full variable domain (outside the CDR3, taken from reference TRBV7-2 and TRBJ2-7): GAGVSQSPSNKVTEKGKDVELRCDPISGHTALYWYRQSLGQGLEFLIYFQGNSAPDKSGLPSDRFSAERTGGSVSTLTIQRTQQEDSAVYLCASSQGASNPLSYEQYFGPGTRLTVT.

Ten or more counts support this clonotype. The genes are TRBV18 and TRBJ1-1, with 8 bases lining up with TRBD1. The junction had 7 bases not matched to a gene; V was cut back by 6 bases and J by 1 base. In germline, CDR1 is KGHSH, CDR2 LQKENI. This CDR3 has 15 amino acids. CDR3 amino acids: CASSPAGQGNTEAFF. The CDR3 DNA reads as TGTGCCAGCTCCCCTGCAGGACAGGGGAACACTGAAGCTTTCTTT.

Only a few counts were recorded for this clonotype. The genes are TRBV30 and TRBJ1-1; D remains ambiguous. The V gene lost 4 bases and the J gene lost 1 base, with 10 bases spanning the gap. The germline V gene has CDR1 GTSNPN and CDR2 SVGIG (reference sequence). CDR3 length: 13 amino acids. CDR3 region: CAWTLTWNTEAFF. Here the CDR3 DNA reads TGTGCCTGGACCCTAACGTGGAACACTGAAGCTTTCTTT.

Many counts were recorded for this clonotype. This sequence joins TRBV20-1 and TRBJ1-1; no definite D call. The CDR3 runs to 13 residues. The V end was cut by 6 bases, the J end by 0 bases, with 11 bases between. Germline loops: CDR1 DFQATT, CDR2 SNEGSKA (reference sequence). The CDR3 coding sequence is TGCAGTGCCGTCCAGAGCCTGAACACTGAAGCTTTCTTT. Translation gives CSAVQSLNTEAFF.

In DNA, the CDR3 is TGCGCCAGCAGCTTGGGTGGTTCCGGGGTACTAGACGAGCAGTACTTC. This sequence encodes CASSLGGSGVLDEQYF. V usage is TRBV5-1 and J usage is TRBJ2-7, with D possibly matching TRBD2 (5 bases). The germline CDR1 and CDR2 sequences are SGHRS and YFSETQ. The CDR3 is made up of 16 amino acids. Between the trimmed V and J ends, which lost 0 bases and 5 bases, there was a span of 18 bases.

This clonotype was observed at least ten times. The rearrangement uses TRBV6-6 and TRBJ1-1; 7 bases are shared with TRBD1. The CDR3 totals 13 residues. The V gene's germline CDR1 is MNHNY and CDR2 SVGAGI (reference sequence). V lost 4 bases and J lost 7; bases outside the gene matches: 6. In nucleotides, the CDR3 is TGTGCCAGCAGTTGGGACAGAGCCATTGAAGCTTTCTTT. It specifies CASSWDRAIEAFF.

This clonotype has ten or more counts. This chain joins TRBV27 and TRBJ2-7, with 7 bases fitting TRBD1. With 4 bases clipped from V and 0 bases from J, the junction kept 9 bases outside the gene matches. Germline-derived CDR1 and CDR2 are MNHEY and SMNVEV (reference sequence). The length of the CDR3 is 16 residues. CDR3: CASSSVGDSRSYEQYF. The CDR3 nucleotides are TGTGCCAGCAGTTCGGTGGGGGACAGCCGCTCCTACGAGCAGTACTTC.

This clonotype was seen more than once but under ten times. The CDR3 region is CASTPGQRTYGGELFF. In DNA, the CDR3 is TGCGCCAGCACCCCCGGGCAGCGCACGTATGGCGGGGAGCTGTTTTTT. This chain joins TRBV5-1 and TRBJ2-2; D is unclear. Trimming removed 6 bases from V and 7 bases from J, with 22 bases in between. This CDR3 has 16 residues. Germline CDR1 reads SGHRS; CDR2 reads YFSETQ.

This clonotype has at least ten counts. V usage is TRBV7-9 and J usage is TRBJ1-5, with D tentatively TRBD1 (5 bases). CDR1 and CDR2 (germline): SEHNR, FQNEAQ (reference sequence). V lost 5 bases and J lost 9, with 17 bases in between. This CDR3 has 14 amino acids. CDR3: CASSQGEGAGPQHF. CDR3 coding DNA: TGTGCCAGCAGCCAAGGGGAGGGAGCCGGGCCCCAGCATTTT.

V usage is TRBV20-1 and J usage is TRBJ1-2; 7 bases align to TRBD1. Losses at the gene ends were 5 bases for V and 5 bases for J; bases not matched to a gene: 11. Germline V lookup: CDR1 DFQATT, CDR2 SNEGSKA (reference sequence). This CDR3 region has 14 residues. This CDR3 is CSASGQLFLYGYTF. For the CDR3, the DNA is TGCAGTGCTTCGGGACAGCTCTTCCTATATGGCTACACCTTC.

At least ten counts were recorded for this clonotype. This chain joins TRBV5-4 and TRBJ1-4, with TRBD1 identical over 7 bases. The CDR3 is made up of 14 amino acids. CDR1 SGHNT and CDR2 YYREEE come from the germline V gene (reference sequence). V shed 4 bases and J 7 bases; nucleotides not matched to a gene: 7. CDR3 DNA: TGTGCCAGCAGCGTGACAGGGAACGGTGAAAAACTGTTTTTT. Translating gives CASSVTGNGEKLFF.

This clonotype has just a few counts. The V and J genes are TRBV30 and TRBJ2-7; TRBD1 might be the D (6 bases). This CDR3 comprises 13 residues. The germline gives CDR1 GTSNPN, CDR2 SVGIG (reference sequence). Trimming shortened V by 3 bases and J by 3 bases, and 12 bases separated the two germline ends. CDR3 nucleotide sequence: TGTGCCTGGAGGCCACAGGGTGTCTACGAGCAGTACTTC. Translation gives CAWRPQGVYEQYF.

The V gene is TRBV10-3, the J gene TRBJ1-1; D remains unclear. CDR1 is ENHRY and CDR2 is SYGVKD in the germline V gene. V was clipped by 7 bases and J by 5 bases, with 14 bases between them. CDR3 length: 13 residues. In DNA, the CDR3 is TGTGCCATCAAGGCGGAGGTGGAAACTGAAGCTTTCTTT. Translating gives CAIKAEVETEAFF.

This clonotype showed up many times. The gene calls are TRBV20-1 and TRBJ1-2; TRBD1 might be the D (6 bases). Deletions cut 3 bases from V and 7 bases from J, with 18 bases between. The germline gives CDR1 DFQATT, CDR2 SNEGSKA (reference sequence). The CDR3 sequence is 14 residues long. Written as DNA, the CDR3 is TGCAGTGCTAGGTCCATTGGGGGGGCAAGTGGCTACACCTTC. Amino acids: CSARSIGGASGYTF.